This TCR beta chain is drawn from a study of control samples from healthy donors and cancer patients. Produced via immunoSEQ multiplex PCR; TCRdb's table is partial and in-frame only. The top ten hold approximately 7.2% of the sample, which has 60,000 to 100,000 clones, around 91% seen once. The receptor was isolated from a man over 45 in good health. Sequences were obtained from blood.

CDR3: CASSQLETQYF. As DNA, the CDR3 is TGTGCCAGCTCCCAGTTGGAGACCCAGTACTTC. The chain combines TRBV18 with TRBJ2-5; D remains unclear. The V end lost 6 bases, the J end lost 5 bases, and 7 bases lay between the germline ends. The CDR3 is 11 amino acids. Germline V gene lookup returns CDR1 KGHSH and CDR2 LQKENI.